The present T cell receptor beta chain was sequenced within a study of blood T cells in healthy people across ages. Regarding the study as a whole: Total diversity from one million sequenced T cells was likely underestimated.

Trimming removed 7 bases at V and 5 bases at J, with 11 bases between. Germline CDR1 and CDR2: SNHLY and FYNNEI. This CDR3 contains 12 residues. With regard to this clonotype: Its cognate antigen is unknown.

Sample-barcoded 5' priming and a J-beta primer mix drove a second PCR of 7 to 11 cycles. Every cDNA was tagged by a template-switch adaptor with 12 random nucleotides. From the 5' RACE reads, TCRdb called clonotypes with MiXCR, one entry per CDR3 protein. The sample carries over 600,000 distinct CDR3 sequences, less than 60% recorded once. The sample, about 10 milliliters of peripheral blood, was drawn from each donor. The sample consisted of blood. This receptor was obtained from an elderly man in good health. V is TRBV2 and J is TRBJ1-1, with D possibly being TRBD1 (5 bases). The CDR3, as DNA: TGTGCCAGCATGCTAGGGACTACTGAAGCTTTCTTT. It specifies CASMLGTTEAFF. The full variable domain, with the rest looked up from reference TRBV2 and TRBJ1-1, is EPEVTQTPSHQVTQMGQEVILRCVPISNHLYFYWYRQILGQKVEFLVSFYNNEISEKSEIFDDQFSVERPDGSNFTLKIRSTKLEDSAMYFCASMLGTTEAFFGQGTRLTVV.